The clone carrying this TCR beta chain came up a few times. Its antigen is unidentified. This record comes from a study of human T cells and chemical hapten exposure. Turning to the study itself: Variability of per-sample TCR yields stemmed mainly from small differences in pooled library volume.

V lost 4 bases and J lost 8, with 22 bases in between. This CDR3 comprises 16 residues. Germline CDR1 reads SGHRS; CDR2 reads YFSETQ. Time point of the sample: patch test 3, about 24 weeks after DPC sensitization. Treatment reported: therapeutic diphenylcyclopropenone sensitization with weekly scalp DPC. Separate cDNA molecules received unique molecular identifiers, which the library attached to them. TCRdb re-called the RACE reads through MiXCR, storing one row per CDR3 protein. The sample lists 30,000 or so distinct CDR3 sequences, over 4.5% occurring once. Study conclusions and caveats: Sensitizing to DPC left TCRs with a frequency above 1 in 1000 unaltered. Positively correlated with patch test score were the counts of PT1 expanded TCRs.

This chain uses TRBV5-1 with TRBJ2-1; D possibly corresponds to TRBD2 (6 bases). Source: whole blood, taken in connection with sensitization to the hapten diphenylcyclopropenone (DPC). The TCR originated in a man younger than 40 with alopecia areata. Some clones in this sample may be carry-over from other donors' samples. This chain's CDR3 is CASSPGPAGLHDEQFF. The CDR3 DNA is TGCGCCAGCAGCCCAGGCCCAGCGGGCCTACACGATGAGCAGTTCTTC.